This T cell receptor beta chain came from a study of Graves' ophthalmopathy and Graves' hyperthyroidism. Amplification of TCR beta CDR3 regions used RNA transcripts. First-round RT-PCR relied on HTBI primers, and a second-round multiplex PCR came next. TCRdb processed the multiplex PCR reads anew with MiXCR; each CDR3 protein has one entry. The table has about 420,000 distinct CDR3 sequences, approximately 21% seen once; the top ten hold around 3.2%. This clonotype showed up many times. CDR3 length: 18 amino acids. Germline CDR1 reads MDHEN; CDR2 reads SYDVKM. V dropped 4 bases and J dropped 3; count of bases not matched to a gene: 12. Aged 18 to 65, hyperthyroidism patients had new diagnoses of under 2 months' duration. Clinical symptoms, serum thyroxine, TRAb, thyroid ultrasound and orbital computed tomography determined diagnosis.

The rearrangement joins TRBV28 to TRBJ2-5, with 12 bases aligning to TRBD2. The receptor's source is a woman aged 18 to 35 with stable Graves' hyperthyroidism. Source material: peripheral blood. The chain's CDR3 is CASSSPGLAGPGEETQYF. The DNA for the CDR3 is TGTGCCAGCAGTTCTCCGGGACTAGCGGGTCCTGGGGAAGAGACCCAGTACTTC.